These 12 T cell receptor beta chains came from one sample sequenced in a study of shared clonotypes between healthy human individuals. Produced via immunoSEQ multiplex PCR; TCRdb's table is partial and in-frame only. This table holds approximately 980,000 clones, approximately 80% found once. The sample taken for sequencing was memory CD4+ T cells sorted from blood. Documented subset: CD45RA-negative fraction. These receptors all stem from a man younger than 35 in good health.

The J gene is TRBJ2-3, the V gene TRBV7-9, with 7 positions matching TRBD2. The CDR3 runs to 15 residues. J lost 6 bases, V lost 0 bases, and 6 bases had no gene match. In germline, CDR1 is SEHNR, CDR2 FQNEAQ (reference sequence). CDR3 sequence reads: CASSLAPSGKDTQYF. In DNA form, the CDR3 reads TGTGCCAGCAGCTTAGCTCCTAGCGGTAAGGATACGCAGTATTTT.

The CDR3 bases are TGTGCCAGCAGTCCCCCTACAGGGTTCAGCAAAAACATTCAGTACTTC. Its protein product is CASSPPTGFSKNIQYF. The chain combines TRBV28 with TRBJ2-4; D perhaps matches TRBD1 (6 bases). V was clipped by 5 bases and J by 3 bases, with 17 bases between them. Germline CDR1 and CDR2: MDHEN and SYDVKM. This CDR3 spans 16 amino acids.

The chain combines TRBV6-6 with TRBJ1-1; 9 nucleotides line up with TRBD1. This CDR3 has 15 amino acids. Germline loops: CDR1 MNHNY, CDR2 SVGAGI (reference sequence). J lost 5 bases, V lost 5 bases, and 9 bases had no gene match. The CDR3 sequence is CASSSLDRGRTEAFF. The CDR3 DNA sequence: TGTGCCAGCAGTAGTTTGGACAGGGGAAGGACTGAAGCTTTCTTT.

The genes are TRBV10-3 and TRBJ2-5, with 9 bases matching TRBD1. V gave up 3 bases and J gave up 3 bases; unmatched junction bases: 5. Per the germline V gene, CDR1 is ENHRY and CDR2 is SYGVKD. The CDR3 length is 15 residues. CDR3 sequence: CAISDATGGKETQYF. The CDR3 nucleotides are TGTGCCATCAGTGACGCCACAGGGGGCAAAGAGACCCAGTACTTC.

The chain combines TRBV5-1 with TRBJ2-3; 7 nucleotides agree with TRBD1. Per germline, CDR1 SGHRS and CDR2 YFSETQ. V dropped 2 bases and J dropped 4; count of bases not matched to a gene: 7. The CDR3 has 15 residues. CDR3 sequence reads: CASSLTGAVADTQYF. The DNA of the CDR3 is TGCGCCAGCAGCTTAACAGGGGCGGTCGCAGATACGCAGTATTTT.

The rearrangement links TRBV19 to TRBJ2-7; D is ambiguous. Germline CDR1 LNHDA, CDR2 SQIVND (reference sequence). Trimming took 1 base from V and 4 from J, leaving 8 bases between them. The CDR3 is made up of 13 amino acids. The CDR3 bases are TGTGCCAGTAGTATAGCGGTTAATTACGAGCAGTACTTC. Translated, it gives CASSIAVNYEQYF.

The genes are TRBV15 and TRBJ2-7; D is perhaps TRBD2 (6 bases). This CDR3 comprises 14 residues. Trimming cost V 2 bases and J 4 bases, with 12 bases left between them. CDR1 is LNHNV and CDR2 is YYDKDF in the germline V gene (reference sequence). The CDR3 DNA sequence: TGTGCCACCAGCAGACAGGGAGGCAGTTACGAGCAGTACTTC. Amino acid sequence: CATSRQGGSYEQYF.

The chain uses TRBV29-1 and TRBJ2-3, with 7 bases lining up with TRBD1. The length of the CDR3 is 11 residues. Germline trimming cut 6 bases from V and 6 bases from J; bases unmatched to any gene: 3. Germline CDR1 is SQVTM and CDR2 is ANQGSEA. This CDR3 is CSVRQGDTQYF. CDR3 coding DNA: TGCAGCGTGCGACAGGGCGATACGCAGTATTTT.

In DNA, the CDR3 is TGTGCCAGTACGCGGGAGAGGGCGAACACTGAAGCTTTCTTT. This codes for CASTRERANTEAFF. V usage is TRBV19 and J usage is TRBJ1-1, with D unclear. Germline CDR1 LNHDA, CDR2 SQIVND (reference sequence). This CDR3 has 14 amino acids. Trimming pared 7 bases from V and 1 base from J, leaving 13 bases between.

This clone has more than one count but fewer than ten. Sequence at one end of the junction differs from germline and may be a read error. The rearrangement uses TRBV10-3 and TRBJ1-2, with D maybe TRBD1 (5 bases). The CDR3 consists of 17 residues. Germline V gene data show CDR1 as ENHRY and CDR2 as SYGVKD. The CDR3 DNA is TGTGCCATCAGTGAGTCGATTGTTGTTGAGGGGCACTACGGCTACACCTTC. Its protein is CAISESIVVEGHYGYTF.

The J gene is TRBJ2-1, the V gene TRBV5-1; D unresolved. The CDR3 runs to 13 residues. Germline CDR1 SGHRS, CDR2 YFSETQ. The germline V and J ends were trimmed by 4 bases and 1 base, with 6 bases remaining between them. DNA of the CDR3: TGCGCCAGCAGCGCGCCATCCTACAATGAGCAGTTCTTC. This encodes CASSAPSYNEQFF.

This clone was seen only a few times. The chain employs TRBV7-9 and TRBJ1-4; 8 bases agree with TRBD1. There are 15 residues in the CDR3. Germline V CDR1 and CDR2: SEHNR, FQNEAQ (reference sequence). The V and J ends lost 5 bases and 6 bases, in that order; junction bases with no gene match: 8. The CDR3 reads CASSVRGQSDEKLFF. CDR3 sequence (DNA): TGTGCCAGCAGCGTCAGGGGGCAGTCTGATGAAAAACTGTTTTTT.